This section outlines one T cell receptor (beta chain) sequence together with its context. Assay used: immunoSEQ multiplex PCR; TCRdb lists only in-frame clones, some missing. The sample shows 150,000 to 250,000 clones, 75% to 90% of them seen only once. The data were taken from a study of blood T cell repertoires in COVID-19. This CDR3 has 15 amino acids. The V gene's germline CDR1 is SGDLS and CDR2 YYNGEE. Trimming removed 3 bases at V and 4 bases at J, with 16 bases between. Cohort 3 recovery required two negative PCRs, clearance, or symptom resolution. The sequence was collected from a woman under 40 who had recovered from COVID-19. Sequenced input: PBMCs or T cells enriched from blood (not recorded which). The rearrangement links TRBV9 to TRBJ1-2; D call uncertain. CDR3 DNA: TGTGCCAGCAGCGCCGGGGAGCCATACGGCTATGGCTACACCTTC. This translates into CASSAGEPYGYGYTF.